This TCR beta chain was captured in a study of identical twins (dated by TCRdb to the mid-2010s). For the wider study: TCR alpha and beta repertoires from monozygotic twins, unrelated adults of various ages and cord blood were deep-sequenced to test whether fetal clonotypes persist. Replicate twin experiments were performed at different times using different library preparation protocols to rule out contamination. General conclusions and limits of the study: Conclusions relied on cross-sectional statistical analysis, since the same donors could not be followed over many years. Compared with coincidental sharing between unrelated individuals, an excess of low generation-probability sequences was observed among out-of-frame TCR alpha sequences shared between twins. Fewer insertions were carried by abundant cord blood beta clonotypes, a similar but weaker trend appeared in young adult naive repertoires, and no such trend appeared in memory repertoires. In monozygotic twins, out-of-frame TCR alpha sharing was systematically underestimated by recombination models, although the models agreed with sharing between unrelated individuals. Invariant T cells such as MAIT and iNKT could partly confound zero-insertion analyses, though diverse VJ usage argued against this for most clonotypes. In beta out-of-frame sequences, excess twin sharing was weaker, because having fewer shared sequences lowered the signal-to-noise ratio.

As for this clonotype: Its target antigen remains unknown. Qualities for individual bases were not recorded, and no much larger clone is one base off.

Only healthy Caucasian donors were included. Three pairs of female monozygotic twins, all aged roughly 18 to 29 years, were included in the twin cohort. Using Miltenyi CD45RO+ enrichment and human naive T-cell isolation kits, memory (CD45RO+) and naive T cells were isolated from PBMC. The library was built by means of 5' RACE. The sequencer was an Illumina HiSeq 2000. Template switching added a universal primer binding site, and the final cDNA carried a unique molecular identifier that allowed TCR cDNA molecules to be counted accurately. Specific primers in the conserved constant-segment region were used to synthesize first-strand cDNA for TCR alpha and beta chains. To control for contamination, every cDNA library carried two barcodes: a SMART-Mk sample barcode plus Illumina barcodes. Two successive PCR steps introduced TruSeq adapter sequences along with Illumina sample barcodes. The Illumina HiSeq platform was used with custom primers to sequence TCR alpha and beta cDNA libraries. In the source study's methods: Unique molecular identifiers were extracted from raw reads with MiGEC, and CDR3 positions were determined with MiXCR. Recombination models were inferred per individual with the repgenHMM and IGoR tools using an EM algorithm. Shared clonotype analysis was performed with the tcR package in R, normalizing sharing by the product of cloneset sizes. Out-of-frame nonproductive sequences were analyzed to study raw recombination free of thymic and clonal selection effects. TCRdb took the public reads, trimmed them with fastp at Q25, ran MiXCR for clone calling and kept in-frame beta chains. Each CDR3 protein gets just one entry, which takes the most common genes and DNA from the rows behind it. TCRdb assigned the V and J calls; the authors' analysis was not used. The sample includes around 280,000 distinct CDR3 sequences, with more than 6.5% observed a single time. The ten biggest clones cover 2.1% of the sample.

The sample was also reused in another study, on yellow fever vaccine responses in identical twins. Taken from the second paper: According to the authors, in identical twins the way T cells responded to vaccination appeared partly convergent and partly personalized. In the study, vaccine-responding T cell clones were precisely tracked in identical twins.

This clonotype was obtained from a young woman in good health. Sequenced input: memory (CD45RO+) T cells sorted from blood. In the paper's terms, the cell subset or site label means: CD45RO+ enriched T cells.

The sequenced DNA is TGCGCCAGCAGAGAACAGGCGGGGCGTTCACCCCTCCACTTT. Translated, this is CASREQAGRSPLHF. This receptor chain uses TRBV10-2 and TRBJ1-6; the best D guess is TRBD1, with 5 bases matching. The germline V gene yields WSHSY for CDR1 and SAAADI for CDR2. The CDR3 measures 14 amino acids from cysteine to phenylalanine. Only the CDR3 part of the read is kept: 42 bases, read in frame from the first base. V and J are truncated by 6 bases and 9 bases respectively, leaving an intervening sequence of 15 bases.